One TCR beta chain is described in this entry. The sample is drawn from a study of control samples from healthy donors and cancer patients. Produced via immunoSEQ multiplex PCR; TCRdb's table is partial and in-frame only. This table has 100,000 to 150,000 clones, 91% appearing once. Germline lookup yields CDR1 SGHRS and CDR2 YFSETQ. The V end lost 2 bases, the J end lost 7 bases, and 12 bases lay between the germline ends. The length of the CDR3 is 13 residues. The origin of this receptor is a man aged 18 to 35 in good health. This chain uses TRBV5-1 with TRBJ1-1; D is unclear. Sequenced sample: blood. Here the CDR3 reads CASSFQRLGEAFF. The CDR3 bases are TGCGCCAGCAGCTTTCAACGCCTCGGTGAAGCTTTCTTT.